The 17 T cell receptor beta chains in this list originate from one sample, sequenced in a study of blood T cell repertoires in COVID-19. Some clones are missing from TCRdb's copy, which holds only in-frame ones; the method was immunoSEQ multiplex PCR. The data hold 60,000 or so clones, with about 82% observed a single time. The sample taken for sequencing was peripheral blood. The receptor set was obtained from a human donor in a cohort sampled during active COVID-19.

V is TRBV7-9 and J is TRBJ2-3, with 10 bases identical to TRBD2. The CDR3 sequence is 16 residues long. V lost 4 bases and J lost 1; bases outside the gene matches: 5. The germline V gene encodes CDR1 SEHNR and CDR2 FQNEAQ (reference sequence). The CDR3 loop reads CASSSTGLAGTDTQYF. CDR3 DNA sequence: TGTGCCAGCAGCTCCACCGGACTAGCGGGCACAGATACGCAGTATTTT.

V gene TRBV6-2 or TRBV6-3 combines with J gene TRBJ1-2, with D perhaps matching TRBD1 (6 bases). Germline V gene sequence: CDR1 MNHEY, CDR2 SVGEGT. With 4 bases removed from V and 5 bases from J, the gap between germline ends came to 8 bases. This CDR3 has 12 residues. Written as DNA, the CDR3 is TGTGCCAGCAGTTGGACAGTTTATGGCTACACCTTC. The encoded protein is CASSWTVYGYTF.

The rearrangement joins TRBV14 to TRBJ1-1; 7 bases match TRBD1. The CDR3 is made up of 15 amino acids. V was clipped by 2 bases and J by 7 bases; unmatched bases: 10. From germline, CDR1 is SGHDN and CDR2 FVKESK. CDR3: CASSQSYRGDSEAFF. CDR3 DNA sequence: TGTGCCAGCAGCCAAAGTTACAGGGGAGACAGTGAAGCTTTCTTT.

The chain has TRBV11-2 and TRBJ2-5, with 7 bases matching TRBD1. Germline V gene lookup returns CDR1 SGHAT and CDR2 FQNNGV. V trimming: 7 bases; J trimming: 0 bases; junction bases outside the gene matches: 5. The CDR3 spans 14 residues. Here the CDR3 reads CASTSTGHQETQYF. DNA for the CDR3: TGTGCCAGCACATCGACAGGGCACCAAGAGACCCAGTACTTC.

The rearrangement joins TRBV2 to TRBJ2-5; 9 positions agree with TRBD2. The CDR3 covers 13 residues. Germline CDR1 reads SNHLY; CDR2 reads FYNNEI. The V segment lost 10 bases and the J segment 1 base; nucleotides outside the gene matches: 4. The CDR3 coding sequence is TGTGCCACCCTAGCGGGGATCCAAGAGACCCAGTACTTC. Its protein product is CATLAGIQETQYF.

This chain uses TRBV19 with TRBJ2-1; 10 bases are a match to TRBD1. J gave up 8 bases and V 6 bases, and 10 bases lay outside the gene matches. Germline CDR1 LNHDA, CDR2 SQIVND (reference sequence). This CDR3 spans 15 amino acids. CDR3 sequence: CASSTATGGLHEQFF. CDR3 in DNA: TGTGCCAGTAGCACTGCGACAGGGGGCCTCCATGAGCAGTTCTTC.

The CDR3 loop is CASSSYSSSYEQYF. CDR3 nucleotide sequence: TGTGCCAGCAGCTCCTACTCTAGCTCCTACGAGCAGTACTTC. This sequence joins TRBV7-4 and TRBJ2-7; D unclear. Trimming took 4 bases from V and 0 from J, leaving 10 bases between them. The CDR3 covers 14 residues. Germline CDR1 is SGHVT and CDR2 is SQSDAQ.

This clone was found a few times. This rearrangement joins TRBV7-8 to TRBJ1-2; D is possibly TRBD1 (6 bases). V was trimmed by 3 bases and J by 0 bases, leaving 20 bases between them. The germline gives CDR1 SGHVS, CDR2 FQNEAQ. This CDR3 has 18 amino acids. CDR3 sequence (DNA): TGTGCCAGCAGCTTCGCACAGGGAGGGTCCGGAGCTAACTATGGCTACACCTTC. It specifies CASSFAQGGSGANYGYTF.

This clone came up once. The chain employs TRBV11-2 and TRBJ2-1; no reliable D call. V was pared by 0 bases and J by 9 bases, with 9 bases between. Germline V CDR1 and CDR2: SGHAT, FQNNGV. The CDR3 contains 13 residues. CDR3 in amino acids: CASSLDLAAEQFF. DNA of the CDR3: TGTGCCAGCAGCTTAGATTTGGCGGCTGAGCAGTTCTTC.

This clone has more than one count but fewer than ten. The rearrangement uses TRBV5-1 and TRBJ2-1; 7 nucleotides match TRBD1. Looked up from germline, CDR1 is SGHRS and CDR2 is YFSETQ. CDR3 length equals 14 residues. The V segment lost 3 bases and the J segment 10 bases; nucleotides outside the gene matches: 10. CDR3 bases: TGCGCCAGCAGCTCGGGACAGACTTGGGGGGAGCAGTTCTTC. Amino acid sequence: CASSSGQTWGEQFF.

The CDR3: CASSHPRGSGGDRGYFAQYF. In DNA, the CDR3 is TGCGCCAGCAGCCACCCTAGGGGTAGCGGGGGGGATCGGGGGTATTTTGCGCAGTATTTT. The chain is built from TRBV4-1 and TRBJ2-3; 11 bases align to TRBD2. The CDR3 is 20 residues long. Looked up from germline, CDR1 is MGHRA and CDR2 is YSYEKL. V dropped 3 bases and J dropped 10; count of bases not matched to a gene: 24.

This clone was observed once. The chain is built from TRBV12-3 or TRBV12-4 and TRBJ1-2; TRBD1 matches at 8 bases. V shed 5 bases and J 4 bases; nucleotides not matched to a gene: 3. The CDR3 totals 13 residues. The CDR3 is CASSEDRAYGYTF. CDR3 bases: TGTGCCAGCAGTGAGGACAGGGCCTATGGCTACACCTTC.

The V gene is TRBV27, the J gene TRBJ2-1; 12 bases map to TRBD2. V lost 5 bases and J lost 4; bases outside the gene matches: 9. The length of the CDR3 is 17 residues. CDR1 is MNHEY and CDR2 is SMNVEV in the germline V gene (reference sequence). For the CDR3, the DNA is TGTGCCAGCAGTCCCTCGACTAGCGGGGGCCATTACAATGAGCAGTTCTTC. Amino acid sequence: CASSPSTSGGHYNEQFF.

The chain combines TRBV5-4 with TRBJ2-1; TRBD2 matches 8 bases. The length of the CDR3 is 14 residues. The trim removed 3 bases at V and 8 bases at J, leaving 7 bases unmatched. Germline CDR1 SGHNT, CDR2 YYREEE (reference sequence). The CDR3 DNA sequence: TGTGCCAGCAGCTCCCTTAGCGGGGCGGATGAGCAGTTCTTC. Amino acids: CASSSLSGADEQFF. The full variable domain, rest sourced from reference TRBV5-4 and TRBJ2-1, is ETGVTQSPTHLIKTRGQQVTLRCSSQSGHNTVSWYQQALGQGPQFIFQYYREEENGRGNFPPRFSGLQFPNYSSELNVNALELDDSALYLCASSSLSGADEQFFGPGTRLTVL.

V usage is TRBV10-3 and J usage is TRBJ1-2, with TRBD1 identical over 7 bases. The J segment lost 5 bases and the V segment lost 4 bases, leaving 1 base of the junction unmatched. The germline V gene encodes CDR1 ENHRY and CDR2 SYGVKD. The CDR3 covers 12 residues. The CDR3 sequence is CAISATGYGYTF. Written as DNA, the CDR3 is TGTGCCATCAGTGCGACAGGGTATGGCTACACCTTC.

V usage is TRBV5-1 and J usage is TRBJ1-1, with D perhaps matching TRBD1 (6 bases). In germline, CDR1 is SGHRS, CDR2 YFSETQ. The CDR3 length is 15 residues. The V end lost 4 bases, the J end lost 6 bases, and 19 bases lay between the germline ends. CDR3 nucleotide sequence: TGCGCCAGCAGCCCATTGGGACACCGAGGCCCTGAAGCTTTCTTT. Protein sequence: CASSPLGHRGPEAFF. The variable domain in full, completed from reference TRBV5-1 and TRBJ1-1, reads KAGVTQTPRYLIKTRGQQVTLSCSPISGHRSVSWYQQTPGQGLQFLFEYFSETQRNKGNFPGRFSGRQFSNSRSEMNVSTLELGDSALYLCASSPLGHRGPEAFFGQGTRLTVV.

The CDR3 region is CASSSTGLYGYTF. CDR3 in DNA: TGTGCCAGCTCATCGACAGGACTCTATGGCTACACCTTC. V and J are TRBV18 and TRBJ1-2; possibly TRBD1 for D (6 bases). Trimming shortened V by 5 bases and J by 4 bases, and 11 bases separated the two germline ends. There are 13 residues in the CDR3. Germline values: CDR1 KGHSH, CDR2 LQKENI.